These T cell receptor beta chains were read from a single sample in a study of T cells after somatic rescue of genetic block. TCRdb's table, derived via immunoSEQ multiplex PCR, lists solely in-frame clones and lacks some. The profile shows tens of thousands of clones, 85% to 90% of them singletons. Sequencing was done on a sample of peripheral blood mononuclear cells (PBMCs). These receptors were collected from a woman aged 18-29 years. Each CDR3 is given with its conserved first and last residue.

V,J,CDR3
TRBV4-2,TRBJ2-1,CASSQGLAGAHEQFF
TRBV5-8,TRBJ2-7,CASSPGSYEQYF
TRBV5-1,TRBJ2-1,CASSGPDSYNEQFF
TRBV19,TRBJ1-4,CASSRGQLNEKLFF
TRBV6-5,TRBJ1-2,CASSSTGGSEDYGYTF
TRBV30,TRBJ2-7,CAWRGGPDSGEQYF
TRBV7-6,TRBJ2-7,CASSSSGIVDEQYF
TRBV19,TRBJ1-1,CASSKGPPGVTMNTEAFF
TRBV7-2,TRBJ1-2,CASSLGGTGEAYGYTF
TRBV2,TRBJ2-3,CARGRDPDTQYF
TRBV29-1,TRBJ2-1,CSVASGRNEQFF
TRBV9,TRBJ2-5,CASSVEQGLWETQYF
TRBV7-6,TRBJ1-2,CASSPVSGITYYGYTF
TRBV4-3,TRBJ2-7,CASSQEYGAGERYEQYF
TRBV7-9,TRBJ2-5,CASSLPLAEETQYF
TRBV28,TRBJ2-4,CASSFGAEIAKNIQYF
TRBV28,TRBJ2-2,CATPGTNTGELFF
TRBV27,TRBJ2-1,CASSLGLAANEQFF
TRBV4-2,TRBJ2-2,CASSRAAGGLAGVSGELFF
TRBV28,TRBJ1-2,CASSNQDYGYTF
TRBV7-9,TRBJ2-4,CASSLEGGGPGNIQYF
TRBV6-1,TRBJ2-7,CASIPLGGYEQYF
TRBV10-2,TRBJ1-1,CASSEWIGRENTEAFF
TRBV19,TRBJ2-5,CASSIGQATQETQYF
TRBV5-4,TRBJ1-2,CASSPVGGTGTSGYTF
TRBV6-4,TRBJ2-4,CASSTPSGKNIQYF
TRBV4-2,TRBJ1-4,CASSPTGGIGNEKLFF
TRBV6-1,TRBJ2-2,CASSEERESFSGELFF
TRBV5-8,TRBJ2-7,CASSLRTGVDYEQYF
TRBV7-9,TRBJ2-3,CASSPWTGVIDTQYF
TRBV7-9,TRBJ2-3,CASSGTSGRADTQYF
TRBV11-2,TRBJ2-6,CASSYDSGANVLTF
TRBV30,TRBJ2-6,CAWSPTGAGANVLTF